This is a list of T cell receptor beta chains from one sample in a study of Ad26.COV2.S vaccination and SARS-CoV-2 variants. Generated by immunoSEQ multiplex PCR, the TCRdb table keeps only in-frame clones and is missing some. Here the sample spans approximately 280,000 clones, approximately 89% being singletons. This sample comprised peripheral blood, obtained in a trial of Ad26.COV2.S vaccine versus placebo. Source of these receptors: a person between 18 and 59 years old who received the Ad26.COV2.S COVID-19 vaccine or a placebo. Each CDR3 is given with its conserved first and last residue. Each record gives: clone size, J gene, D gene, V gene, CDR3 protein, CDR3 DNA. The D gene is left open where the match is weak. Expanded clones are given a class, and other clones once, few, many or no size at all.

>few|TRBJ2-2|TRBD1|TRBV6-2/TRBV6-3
CASSWGGQGGTGELFF
TGTGCCAGCAGTTGGGGTGGACAGGGGGGCACCGGGGAGCTGTTTTTT
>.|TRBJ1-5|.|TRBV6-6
CASSQGEGSNQPQHF
TGTGCCAGCAGCCAAGGGGAGGGTAGCAATCAGCCCCAGCATTTT
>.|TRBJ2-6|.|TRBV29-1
CSVVSGANVLTF
TGCAGCGTTGTTTCTGGGGCCAACGTCCTGACTTTC
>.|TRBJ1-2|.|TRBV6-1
CASSSQAGNYGYTF
TGTGCCAGCAGTTCCCAGGCCGGAAACTATGGCTACACCTTC
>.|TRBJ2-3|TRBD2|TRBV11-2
CASSLLGGGRLLPDTQYF
TGTGCCAGCAGCTTGCTGGGGGGAGGGCGGCTCTTGCCAGATACGCAGTATTTT
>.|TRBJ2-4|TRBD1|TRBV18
CASSPGQGAQELAKNIQYF
TGTGCCAGCTCACCAGGACAGGGGGCGCAGGAACTAGCCAAAAACATTCAGTACTTC
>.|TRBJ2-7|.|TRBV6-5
CASSRLGASSEQYF
TGTGCCAGCAGTCGCCTCGGGGCCTCCTCCGAGCAGTACTTC
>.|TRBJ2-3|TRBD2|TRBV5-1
CASSKTSADTQYF
TGCGCCAGCAGCAAGACTAGCGCAGATACGCAGTATTTT
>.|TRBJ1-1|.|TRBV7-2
CASSSTGSMNTEAFF
TGTGCCAGCAGCTCTACCGGTAGTATGAACACTGAAGCTTTCTTT
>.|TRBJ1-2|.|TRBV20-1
CSASLQVPDDYGYTF
TGCAGTGCTAGTCTACAGGTGCCCGATGACTATGGCTACACCTTC
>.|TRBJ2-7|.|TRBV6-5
CASSRHGTLLYEQYF
TGTGCCAGCAGTCGACATGGGACACTGCTGTACGAGCAGTACTTC
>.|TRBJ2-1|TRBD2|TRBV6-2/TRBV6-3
CASSSRTSGAYNEQFF
TGTGCCAGCAGTTCAAGGACTAGCGGGGCCTACAATGAGCAGTTCTTC
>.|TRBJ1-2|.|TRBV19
CASRKAFNYGYTF
TGTGCCAGTAGAAAGGCCTTTAACTATGGCTACACCTTC
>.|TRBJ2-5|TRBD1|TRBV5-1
CASSSGQGMGSVYETQYF
TGCGCCAGCAGCTCCGGACAGGGGATGGGCAGCGTATATGAGACCCAGTACTTC
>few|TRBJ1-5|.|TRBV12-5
CADSLSNQPQHF
TGTGCAGACTCCCTTAGCAATCAGCCCCAGCATTTT
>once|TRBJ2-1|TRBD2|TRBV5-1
CASSLASGGNEQFF
TGCGCCAGCAGCTTGGCTAGCGGGGGGAATGAGCAGTTCTTC
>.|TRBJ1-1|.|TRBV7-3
CASSLNRPGRMNTEAFF
TGTGCCAGCAGCTTAAATCGTCCGGGACGTATGAACACTGAAGCTTTCTTT
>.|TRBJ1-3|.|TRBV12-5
CASGRTGNSGNTIYF
TGTGCTAGTGGTAGGACCGGGAACTCTGGAAACACCATATATTTT
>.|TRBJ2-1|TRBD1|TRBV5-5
CASSLSGTGGRLTNNEQFF
TGTGCCAGCAGCTTGTCTGGGACAGGGGGCAGGTTAACCAACAATGAGCAGTTCTTC
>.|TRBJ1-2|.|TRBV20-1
CSARNNYGYTF
TGCAGTGCCAGAAATAACTATGGCTACACCTTC
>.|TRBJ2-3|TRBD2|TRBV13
CASSYSGGEVDTQYF
TGTGCCAGCAGCTACAGCGGGGGGGAGGTGGATACGCAGTATTTT
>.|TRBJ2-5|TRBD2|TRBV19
CASSMDGTSGRQETQYF
TGTGCCAGTAGTATGGATGGGACTAGCGGAAGACAAGAGACCCAGTACTTC
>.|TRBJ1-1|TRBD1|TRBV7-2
CASSRDRGRRAEAFF
TGTGCCAGCAGCCGGGATAGGGGGCGGAGGGCTGAAGCTTTCTTT
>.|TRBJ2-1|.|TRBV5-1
CASSIADPYNEQFF
TGCGCCAGCAGCATAGCGGACCCCTACAATGAGCAGTTCTTC
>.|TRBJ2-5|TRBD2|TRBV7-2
CASSRTSGETQYF
TGTGCCAGCAGCCGGACTAGCGGGGAGACCCAGTACTTC
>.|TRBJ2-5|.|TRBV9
CASSPAEYSARVGTQYF
TGTGCCAGCAGCCCAGCGGAGTATAGCGCGAGAGTGGGGACCCAGTACTTC
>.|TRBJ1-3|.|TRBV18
CASSPPTASGNTIYF
TGTGCCAGCTCACCACCGACAGCCTCTGGAAACACCATATATTTT
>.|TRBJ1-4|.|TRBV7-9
CASSFRLTGQANEKLFF
TGTGCCAGCAGCTTCCGATTAACAGGGCAGGCTAATGAAAAACTGTTTTTT
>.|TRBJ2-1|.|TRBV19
CASSSGGLSYNEQFF
TGTGCCAGTAGTAGCGGGGGCCTCTCCTACAATGAGCAGTTCTTC
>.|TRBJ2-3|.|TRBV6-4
CASSDSLDTQYF
TGTGCCAGCAGTGACTCCTTAGATACGCAGTATTTT
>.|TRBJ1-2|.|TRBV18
CASSPTASPYGYTF
TGTGCCAGCTCACCGACAGCTTCACCCTATGGCTACACCTTC
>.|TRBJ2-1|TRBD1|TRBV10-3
CAITPDRDNEQFF
TGTGCCATCACCCCGGACAGGGACAATGAGCAGTTCTTC
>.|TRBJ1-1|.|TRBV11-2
CASSFLSLNTEAFF
TGTGCCAGCAGCTTCCTATCCTTGAACACTGAAGCTTTCTTT
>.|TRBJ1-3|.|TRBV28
CASSLSGSPLSGNTIYF
TGTGCCAGCAGTTTAAGTGGGTCCCCCCTCTCTGGAAACACCATATATTTT
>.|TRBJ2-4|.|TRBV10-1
CASSDSGLAKNIQYF
TGCGCCAGCAGTGACTCGGGACTAGCCAAAAACATTCAGTACTTC
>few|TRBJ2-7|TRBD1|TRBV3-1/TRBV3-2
CASSRGTGQGYEQYF
TGTGCCAGCAGCCGCGGGACAGGGCAGGGCTACGAGCAGTACTTC
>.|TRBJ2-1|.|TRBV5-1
CASSSKHDYYNEQFF
TGCGCCAGCAGCTCAAAGCACGACTATTACAATGAGCAGTTCTTC
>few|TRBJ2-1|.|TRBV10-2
CASTLQGNEQFF
TGCGCCAGCACACTACAGGGCAATGAGCAGTTCTTC
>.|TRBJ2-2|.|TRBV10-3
CAISEMGSTGELFF
TGTGCCATCAGTGAGATGGGCAGCACCGGGGAGCTGTTTTTT
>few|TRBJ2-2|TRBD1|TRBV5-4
CASSLRTGTGELFF
TGTGCCAGCAGCTTGCGGACAGGTACCGGGGAGCTGTTTTTT
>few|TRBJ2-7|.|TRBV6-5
CASSSIGLEQYF
TGTGCCAGCAGTTCTATCGGGCTCGAGCAGTACTTC
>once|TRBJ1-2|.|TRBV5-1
CASSVESGGYTF
TGCGCCAGCAGCGTTGAGTCGGGCGGCTACACCTTC
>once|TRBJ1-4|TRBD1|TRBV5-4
CASSLGQKNEKLFF
TGTGCCAGCAGCCTGGGACAGAAGAATGAAAAACTGTTTTTT
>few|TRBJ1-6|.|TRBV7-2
CASSLEGRLNSPLHF
TGTGCCAGCAGCTTAGAAGGCAGGTTAAATTCACCCCTCCACTTT
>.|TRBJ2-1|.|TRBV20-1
CSASVPNEQFF
TGCAGTGCTAGCGTTCCCAATGAGCAGTTCTTC
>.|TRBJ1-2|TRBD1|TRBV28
CASSGQGGGYTF
TGTGCCAGCAGCGGACAGGGAGGAGGCTACACCTTC
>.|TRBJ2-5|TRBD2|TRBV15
CASRTSGQETQYF
TGTGCCTCGAGGACTAGCGGACAAGAGACCCAGTACTTC
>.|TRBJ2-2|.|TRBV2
CASNLGFTGELFF
TGTGCCAGCAACCTTGGGTTCACCGGGGAGCTGTTTTTT
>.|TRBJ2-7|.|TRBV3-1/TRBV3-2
CASSQGTGLSEQYF
TGTGCCAGCAGCCAAGGGACCGGGCTATCCGAGCAGTACTTC
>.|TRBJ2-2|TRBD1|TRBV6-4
CASSDSDREELFF
TGTGCCAGCAGTGACTCGGACAGGGAGGAGCTGTTTTTT
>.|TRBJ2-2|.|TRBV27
CASSQSRLITGELFF
TGTGCCAGCAGCCAGTCTCGGTTGATCACCGGGGAGCTGTTTTTT
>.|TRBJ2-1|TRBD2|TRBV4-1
CASSPQTSGSWNEQFF
TGCGCCAGCAGCCCCCAGACTAGCGGGAGCTGGAATGAGCAGTTCTTC
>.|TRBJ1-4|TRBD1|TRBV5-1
CASSHLTGGGEKLFF
TGCGCCAGCAGCCATCTGACAGGGGGCGGTGAAAAACTGTTTTTT
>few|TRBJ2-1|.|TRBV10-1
CASSEQAGSYNEQFF
TGCGCCAGCAGTGAGCAGGCGGGCTCCTACAATGAGCAGTTCTTC